Following are 6 T cell receptor beta chains from one sample sequenced in a study of blood T cells in healthy people across ages. Through a sample-barcoded 5' primer and a J-beta primer mix, a second PCR was run for roughly 6 to 12 cycles. TCRdb itself ran the 5' RACE reads through MiXCR, one entry per CDR3 protein. The sample contains about 1.4 million distinct CDR3 sequences, 55% to 75% of which appear only once. Sample: blood. The receptors were gathered from a man younger than 35 in good health.

The chain links TRBV4-1 to TRBJ2-7; the D call may be TRBD1 or TRBD2 (6 bases each). The ends were cut back, 4 bases at V and 0 bases at J, with 19 bases in the middle. This CDR3 region has 17 residues. Per the germline V gene, CDR1 is MGHRA and CDR2 is YSYEKL. CDR3 sequence reads: CASSPTLGGGSSYEQYF. The CDR3 region has the DNA TGCGCCAGCAGCCCAACACTCGGAGGGGGGAGCTCCTACGAGCAGTACTTC.

The CDR3 region is CASSAALAGAWDTQYF. The CDR3 nucleotides read TGTGCCAGCAGCGCCGCCCTAGCGGGAGCATGGGATACGCAGTATTTT. The chain uses TRBV7-9 and TRBJ2-3; 10 positions agree with TRBD2. CDR1 is SEHNR and CDR2 is FQNEAQ in the germline V gene (reference sequence). The CDR3 is made up of 16 amino acids. The junction had 11 bases not matched to a gene; V was cut back by 5 bases and J by 6 bases.

This clonotype has just a few counts. The rearrangement links TRBV6-5 to TRBJ2-1; no reliable D call. The CDR3 runs 15 residues. CDR1 is MNHEY, CDR2 SVGAGI, per germline. V was cut by 0 bases and J by 8 bases, with 14 bases left in between. The CDR3 sequence is CASSYSVKGRYEQFF. Written as DNA, the CDR3 is TGTGCCAGCAGTTACTCGGTGAAGGGAAGGTATGAGCAGTTCTTC.

The gene calls are TRBV6-2 or TRBV6-3 and TRBJ2-1; TRBD1 matches at 8 bases. The V gene's germline CDR1 is MNHEY and CDR2 SVGEGT. V gave up 6 bases and J gave up 14 bases; unmatched junction bases: 9. CDR3 length equals 12 residues. CDR3 region: CASSKREDREFF. CDR3 bases: TGTGCCAGCAGCAAAAGGGAGGACAGGGAGTTCTTC.

This clonotype was detected a few times. The chain carries TRBV12-3 or TRBV12-4 and TRBJ2-4; D not resolved. Trimming stripped 6 bases from V and 5 bases from J, with 8 bases between. This CDR3 comprises 12 residues. The CDR3 nucleotides read TGTGCCAGCAGGTCCCCCCAAAACATTCAGTACTTC. Amino acid sequence: CASRSPQNIQYF.

The rearrangement links TRBV4-1 to TRBJ2-5, with D maybe TRBD1 (6 bases). Germline CDR1 is MGHRA and CDR2 is YSYEKL. The V and J ends lost 10 bases and 4 bases respectively, with 16 bases between them. This CDR3 is 13 amino acids long. This CDR3 is CATSQQGSETQYF. Here the CDR3 DNA reads TGCGCCACTTCACAACAGGGTTCAGAGACCCAGTACTTC.